The 2 T cell receptor beta chains presented below share a single source sample, sequenced in a study of CD8 T cells in ankylosing spondylitis. Each CDR3 protein is one row after TCRdb ran MiXCR on the 5' RACE reads. The sample shows 150,000 to 200,000 distinct CDR3 sequences, approximately 32% of them seen only once. Input material: synovial fluid, either unsorted or a sorted T cell fraction (not recorded which). The receptors originated from a male donor with ankylosing spondylitis.

This chain joins TRBV7-2 and TRBJ1-2; TRBD1 might be the D (5 bases). Trimming shortened V by 4 bases and J by 0 bases, and 6 bases separated the two germline ends. Germline CDR1 is SGHTA and CDR2 is FQGNSA. CDR3 length: 13 residues. CDR3 nucleotide sequence: TGTGCCAGCAGCTGGACAACTAACTATGGCTACACCTTC. Translation: CASSWTTNYGYTF.

The rearrangement links TRBV9 to TRBJ2-1, with 7 bases aligning to TRBD2. Trimming took 4 bases from V and 9 from J; bases not matched to a gene: 10. From germline, CDR1 is SGDLS and CDR2 YYNGEE. The CDR3 runs 14 residues. CDR3 residues: CASSSGLVAGEQFF. For the CDR3, the DNA is TGTGCCAGCAGCTCCGGACTAGTCGCCGGTGAGCAGTTCTTC.